This T cell receptor (beta chain) was sequenced during a study of PD-1 blockade in classical Hodgkin lymphoma. CDR1 and CDR2 (germline): SGHTA, FQGNSA. V dropped 5 bases and J dropped 5; count of bases not matched to a gene: 6. The CDR3 totals 14 residues. Assay used: immunoSEQ multiplex PCR; TCRdb lists only in-frame clones, some missing. The top ten hold about 0.93% of the sample, which has some 13,000 clones, approximately 80% seen once. The time point: cycle 4 day 1 (C4D1), after 6 weeks of nivolumab. Relapse after autologous stem cell transplantation occurred in every patient, and brentuximab vedotin exposure varied. Thawed PBMCs yielded CD4+ T cells through magnetic negative selection.

This chain links TRBV7-2 with TRBJ1-2; 9 bases line up with TRBD1. The sequencing here drew on CD4+ T cells from blood, taken before the fourth cycle of nivolumab. This TCR was sampled from a human donor with classical Hodgkin lymphoma. The CDR3 loop is CASSAGQGPYGYTF. CDR3 DNA: TGTGCCAGCAGCGCGGGACAGGGACCATATGGCTACACCTTC.